The 10 T cell receptor beta chains below come from one sample, sequenced in a study of blood T cell repertoires in COVID-19. Libraries were prepared by immunoSEQ multiplex PCR; TCRdb keeps only in-frame clonotypes and omits some of them. The table includes tens of thousands of clones, roughly 93% detected once. Material: peripheral blood. The receptors derive from a human donor in a cohort sampled during active COVID-19.

This chain's CDR3 is CASSLEYNSPLHF. CDR3 nucleotides: TGTGCCAGCAGTTTGGAGTATAATTCACCCCTCCACTTT. The V call is TRBV27, the J call TRBJ1-6; D remains ambiguous. The V gene's germline CDR1 is MNHEY and CDR2 SMNVEV (reference sequence). The CDR3 contains 13 residues. Trimming shortened V by 3 bases and J by 4 bases, and 4 bases separated the two germline ends.

The chain employs TRBV14 and TRBJ2-1; TRBD1 might be the D (6 bases). CDR1 and CDR2 (germline): SGHDN, FVKESK. V lost 1 base and J 13 bases, leaving 17 bases between the germline ends. The CDR3 runs to 14 residues. Written as DNA, the CDR3 is TGTGCCAGCAGCCAAGTCTGGGACAAAAAGGAACAGTTCTTC. Amino acids: CASSQVWDKKEQFF.

The CDR3 coding sequence is TGTGCCAGTAGTATATACTCGTACTCCTACGAGCAGTACTTC. This gives the protein CASSIYSYSYEQYF. The chain links TRBV19 to TRBJ2-7; D unclear. The germline CDR1 and CDR2 sequences are LNHDA and SQIVND (reference sequence). Trimming shortened V by 2 bases and J by 0 bases, and 8 bases separated the two germline ends. This CDR3 region has 14 residues.

The chain recombines TRBV7-9 with TRBJ2-7; 7 bases agree with TRBD2. V trimming: 1 base; J trimming: 6 bases; junction bases outside the gene matches: 9. CDR1 and CDR2 (germline): SEHNR, FQNEAQ (reference sequence). The CDR3 spans 15 residues. The CDR3 loop is CASSLGRGWRGEQYF. Here the CDR3 DNA reads TGTGCCAGCAGCTTAGGGCGGGGGTGGAGAGGCGAGCAGTACTTC.

V gene TRBV11-3 combines with J gene TRBJ2-6; D is ambiguous. V was trimmed by 3 bases and J by 0 bases, leaving 6 bases between them. The CDR3 totals 15 residues. Germline-derived CDR1 and CDR2 are SGHNT and YENEEA. In DNA form, the CDR3 reads TGTGCCAGCAGCTTTTTGGCCTCTGGGGCCAACGTCCTGACTTTC. Translated: CASSFLASGANVLTF.

A single count supports this clone. This chain links TRBV19 with TRBJ1-1; possible D gene TRBD1, 5 bases. The CDR3 extends over 17 amino acids. V was trimmed by 1 base and J by 2 bases, leaving 17 bases between them. The germline gives CDR1 LNHDA, CDR2 SQIVND (reference sequence). In DNA, the CDR3 is TGTGCCAGTAGTATAGGCTGGCAGGGAATTTTAAACACTGAAGCTTTCTTT. It specifies CASSIGWQGILNTEAFF. The entire variable domain, with the rest obtained from reference TRBV19 and TRBJ1-1, is as follows: DGGITQSPKYLFRKEGQNVTLSCEQNLNHDAMYWYRQDPGQGLRLIYYSQIVNDFQKGDIAEGYSVSREKKESFPLTVTSAQKNPTAFYLCASSIGWQGILNTEAFFGQGTRLTVV.

The rearrangement joins TRBV5-1 to TRBJ2-7, with TRBD2 identical over 13 bases. Losses at the gene ends were 0 bases for V and 3 bases for J; bases not matched to a gene: 3. The CDR3 has 16 amino acids. CDR1 SGHRS and CDR2 YFSETQ come from the germline V gene. CDR3 DNA sequence: TGCGCCAGCAGCTTGGCACGGACTAGCGGGAGCTACGAGCAGTACTTC. It translates to CASSLARTSGSYEQYF.

The V and J genes are TRBV12-5 and TRBJ2-3; the D gene is possibly TRBD2 (6 bases). V lost 7 bases and J lost 5, with 13 bases in between. The CDR3 loop spans 13 amino acids. The germline V gene has CDR1 LGHNT and CDR2 FRNRAP. Written as DNA, the CDR3 is TGTGCTAGTGTTGGCGGGATGAGAGATACGCAGTATTTT. As protein: CASVGGMRDTQYF.

The chain uses TRBV4-3 and TRBJ2-3; 14 bases line up with TRBD2. CDR1 is LGHNA and CDR2 is YSLEER in the germline V gene. This CDR3 has 18 residues. The ends lost 0 bases at V and 6 bases at J; junction bases unmatched: 8. For the CDR3, the DNA is TGCGCCAGCAGCCAAGATCTCGTGACTAGCGGGAGGGGGGATACGCAGTATTTT. Translation gives CASSQDLVTSGRGDTQYF.

This rearrangement joins TRBV19 to TRBJ1-3; weak D call: TRBD1 (6 bases). Deletions cut 4 bases from V and 4 bases from J, with 14 bases between. CDR1 and CDR2 from the germline V gene are LNHDA and SQIVND (reference sequence). This CDR3 has 15 residues. CDR3 in DNA: TGTGCCAGTAGTACCAAACAGGGAAGCGGAAACACCATATATTTT. Encoded protein: CASSTKQGSGNTIYF.